This T cell receptor beta chain was documented in a study of blood T cells in healthy people across ages. About this clonotype: One junction end disagrees with the germline gene, perhaps due to a read error.

The CDR3 loop spans 14 amino acids. Germline CDR1 and CDR2: SGHRS and YFSETQ. Alongside a J-beta primer mix, a sample-barcoded 5' primer served in a second PCR lasting roughly 7 to 12 cycles. Any given sample supplied a minimum of 3 million CDR3-containing paired-end reads. TCRdb passed the 5' RACE reads through MiXCR, listing each CDR3 protein once. The sample holds around 1,500,000 distinct CDR3 sequences; 28% are singletons and the top ten take 6.5% to 8.5%. V is TRBV5-1 and J is TRBJ2-7; 10 bases line up with TRBD2. The TCR was taken from a woman aged 25 to 39 in good health. Sequencing used blood. The CDR3 region has the DNA TGCGCCAGCAGCTTAAGCGGGGGGGCCTACGAGCAGCACTTC. Translation: CASSLSGGAYEQHF.